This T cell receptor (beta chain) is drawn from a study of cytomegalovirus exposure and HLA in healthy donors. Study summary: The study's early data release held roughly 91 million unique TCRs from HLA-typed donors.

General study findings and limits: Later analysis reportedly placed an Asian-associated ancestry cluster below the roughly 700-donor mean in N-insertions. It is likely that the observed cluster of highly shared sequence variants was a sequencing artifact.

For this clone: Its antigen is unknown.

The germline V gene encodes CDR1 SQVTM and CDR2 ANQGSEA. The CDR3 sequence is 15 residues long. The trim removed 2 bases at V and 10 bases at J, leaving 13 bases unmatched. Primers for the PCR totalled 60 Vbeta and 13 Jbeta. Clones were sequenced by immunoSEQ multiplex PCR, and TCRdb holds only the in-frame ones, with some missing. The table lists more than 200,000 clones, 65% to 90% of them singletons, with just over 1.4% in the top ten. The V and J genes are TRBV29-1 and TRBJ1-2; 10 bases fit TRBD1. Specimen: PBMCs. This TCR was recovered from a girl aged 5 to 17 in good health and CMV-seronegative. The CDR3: CSVERQGANEGDYTF. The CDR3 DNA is TGCAGCGTTGAACGACAGGGGGCGAATGAAGGCGACTACACCTTC. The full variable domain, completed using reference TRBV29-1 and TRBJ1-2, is SAVISQKPSRDICQRGTSLTIQCQVDSQVTMMFWYRQQPGQSLTLIATANQGSEATYESGFVIDKFPISRPNLTFSTLTVSNMSPEDSSIYLCSVERQGANEGDYTFGSGTRLTVV.